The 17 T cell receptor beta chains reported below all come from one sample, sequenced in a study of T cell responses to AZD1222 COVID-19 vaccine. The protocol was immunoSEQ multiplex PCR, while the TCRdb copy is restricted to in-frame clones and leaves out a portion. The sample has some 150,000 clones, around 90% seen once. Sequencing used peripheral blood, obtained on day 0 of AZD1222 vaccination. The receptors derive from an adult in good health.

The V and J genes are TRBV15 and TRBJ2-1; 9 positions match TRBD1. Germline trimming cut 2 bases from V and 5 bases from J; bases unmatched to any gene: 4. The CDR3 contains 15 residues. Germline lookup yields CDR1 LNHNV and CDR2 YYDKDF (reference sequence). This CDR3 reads CATSRPGQGNNEQFF. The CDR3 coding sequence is TGTGCCACCAGCAGACCGGGACAGGGTAACAATGAGCAGTTCTTC.

The CDR3, as DNA: TGCAGTGCTAAGGACTACTCTGAGCAGTTCTTC. Amino acid sequence: CSAKDYSEQFF. The chain carries TRBV20-1 and TRBJ2-1; a weak D match, TRBD2 (6 bases). CDR1 is DFQATT and CDR2 is SNEGSKA in the germline V gene (reference sequence). CDR3 size: 11 residues. V dropped 4 bases and J dropped 9 bases, with 10 bases sitting between them.

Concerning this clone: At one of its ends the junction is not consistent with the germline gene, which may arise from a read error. DNA for the CDR3: TGTGCCAGCAGCCCCCTAAGGGGGGAGACGATCTTC. Translated: CASSPLRGETIF. This sequence joins TRBV9 and TRBJ2-1; D assignment may be TRBD1 or TRBD2 (6 bases each). Germline CDR1 SGDLS, CDR2 YYNGEE. The CDR3 totals 12 residues.

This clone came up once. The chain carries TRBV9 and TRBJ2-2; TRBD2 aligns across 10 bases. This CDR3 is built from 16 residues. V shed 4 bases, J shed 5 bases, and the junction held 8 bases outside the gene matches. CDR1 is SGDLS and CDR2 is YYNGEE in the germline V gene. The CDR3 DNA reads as TGTGCCAGCAGCCCTGGAGTAGCGGGAGGTACCGGGGAGCTGTTTTTT. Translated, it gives CASSPGVAGGTGELFF.

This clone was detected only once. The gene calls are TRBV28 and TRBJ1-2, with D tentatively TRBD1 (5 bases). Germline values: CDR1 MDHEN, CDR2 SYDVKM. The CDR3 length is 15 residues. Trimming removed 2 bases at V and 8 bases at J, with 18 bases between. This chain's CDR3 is CASSLPTTGGRGYTF. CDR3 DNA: TGTGCCAGCAGTTTACCGACCACGGGGGGAAGGGGCTACACCTTC.

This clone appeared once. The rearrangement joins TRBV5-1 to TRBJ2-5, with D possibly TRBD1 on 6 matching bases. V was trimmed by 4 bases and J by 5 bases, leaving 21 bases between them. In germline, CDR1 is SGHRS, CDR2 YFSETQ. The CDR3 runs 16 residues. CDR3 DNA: TGCGCCAGCAGCGGCCGGGACACCATGAATCGGGAGACCCAGTACTTC. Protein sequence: CASSGRDTMNRETQYF.

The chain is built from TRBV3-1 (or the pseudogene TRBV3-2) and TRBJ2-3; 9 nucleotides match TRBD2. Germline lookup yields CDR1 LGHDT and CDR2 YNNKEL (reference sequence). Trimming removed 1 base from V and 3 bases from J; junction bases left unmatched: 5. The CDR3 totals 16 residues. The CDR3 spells CASSQGAGGLTDTQYF. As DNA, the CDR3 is TGTGCCAGCAGCCAAGGGGCGGGGGGGTTAACAGATACGCAGTATTTT.

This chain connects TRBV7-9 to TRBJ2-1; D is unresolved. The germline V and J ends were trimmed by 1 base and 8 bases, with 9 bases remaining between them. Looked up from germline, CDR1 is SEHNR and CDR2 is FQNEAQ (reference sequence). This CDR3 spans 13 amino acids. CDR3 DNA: TGTGCCAGCAGCTTAGGGGGTGCCCATGAGCAGTTCTTC. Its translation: CASSLGGAHEQFF.

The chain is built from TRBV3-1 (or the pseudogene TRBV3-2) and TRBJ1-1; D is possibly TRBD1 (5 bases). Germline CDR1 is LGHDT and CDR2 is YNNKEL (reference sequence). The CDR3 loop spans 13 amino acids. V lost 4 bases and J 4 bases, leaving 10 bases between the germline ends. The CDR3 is CASSRRDGTEAFF. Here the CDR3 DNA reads TGTGCCAGCAGCCGGCGGGACGGCACTGAAGCTTTCTTT.

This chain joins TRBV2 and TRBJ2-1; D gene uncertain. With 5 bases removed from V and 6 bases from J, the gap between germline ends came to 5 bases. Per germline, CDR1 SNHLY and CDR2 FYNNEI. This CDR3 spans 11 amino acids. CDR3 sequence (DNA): TGTGCCAGCAGTAGGCCCAATGAGCAGTTCTTC. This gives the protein CASSRPNEQFF.

CDR3 in amino acids: CASSQDLQGATSRGYTF. CDR3 nucleotides: TGCGCCAGCAGCCAAGATCTCCAGGGGGCGACATCGCGTGGCTACACCTTC. This sequence joins TRBV4-1 and TRBJ1-2, with 8 nucleotides matching TRBD1. CDR1 MGHRA and CDR2 YSYEKL come from the germline V gene. After removal of 0 bases from V and 7 bases from J, the junction contained 13 bases not matched to a gene. The CDR3 loop spans 17 amino acids.

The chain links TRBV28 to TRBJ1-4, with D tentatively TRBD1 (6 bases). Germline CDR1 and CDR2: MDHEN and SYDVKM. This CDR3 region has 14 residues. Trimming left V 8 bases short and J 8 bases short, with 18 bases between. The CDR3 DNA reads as TGTGCCAGCGGATCGGGGGGCTGGGGGGAAAAACTGTTTTTT. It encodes CASGSGGWGEKLFF.

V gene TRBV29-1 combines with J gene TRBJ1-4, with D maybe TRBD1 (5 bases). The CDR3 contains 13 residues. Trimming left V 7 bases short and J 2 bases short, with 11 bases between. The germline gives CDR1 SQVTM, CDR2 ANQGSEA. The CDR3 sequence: CSGKGLTNEKLFF. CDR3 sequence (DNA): TGCAGCGGGAAGGGGTTGACTAATGAAAAACTGTTTTTT.

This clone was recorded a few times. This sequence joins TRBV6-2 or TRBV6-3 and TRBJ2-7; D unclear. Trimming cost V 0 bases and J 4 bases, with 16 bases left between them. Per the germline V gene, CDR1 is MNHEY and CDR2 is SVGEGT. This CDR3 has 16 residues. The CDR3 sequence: CASSYSIEWGVYEQYF. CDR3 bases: TGTGCCAGCAGTTACTCGATTGAGTGGGGTGTGTACGAGCAGTACTTC.

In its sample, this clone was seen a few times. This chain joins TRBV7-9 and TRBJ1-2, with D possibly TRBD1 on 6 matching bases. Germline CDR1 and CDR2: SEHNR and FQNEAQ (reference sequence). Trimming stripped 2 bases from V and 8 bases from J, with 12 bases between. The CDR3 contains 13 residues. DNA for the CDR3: TGTGCCAGCAGCTTATCAAGGGGGGAAGGCTACACCTTC. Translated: CASSLSRGEGYTF.

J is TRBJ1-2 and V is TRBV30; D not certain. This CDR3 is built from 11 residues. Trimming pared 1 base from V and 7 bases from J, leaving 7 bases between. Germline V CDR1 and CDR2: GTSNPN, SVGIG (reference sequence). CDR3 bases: TGTGCCTGGAGTGGGGAGTTTGGCTACACCTTC. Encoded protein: CAWSGEFGYTF. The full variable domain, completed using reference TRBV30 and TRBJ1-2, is SQTIHQWPATLVQPVGSPLSLECTVEGTSNPNLYWYRQAAGRGLQLLFYSVGIGQISSEVPQNLSASRPQDRQFILSSKKLLLSDSGFYLCAWSGEFGYTFGSGTRLTVV.

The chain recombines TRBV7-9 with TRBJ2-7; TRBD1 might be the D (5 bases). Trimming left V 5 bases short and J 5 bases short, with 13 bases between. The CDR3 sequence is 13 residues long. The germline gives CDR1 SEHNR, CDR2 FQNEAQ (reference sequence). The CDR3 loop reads CASSPRDSDEQYF. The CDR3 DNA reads TGTGCCAGCAGCCCGCGCGACAGCGACGAGCAGTACTTC.